What follows are 25 T cell receptor beta chains derived from one specimen sequenced in a study of identical twins. TCRdb used MiXCR to reprocess the 5' RACE reads, holding one entry per CDR3 protein. This table holds about 530,000 distinct CDR3 sequences, approximately 20% found once. These data also formed part of another study, on yellow fever vaccine responses in identical twins.

The sequenced sample was CD4+ T cells sorted from blood. These receptors were collected from a woman between 18 and 29 years old in good health.

In its sample, this clonotype was seen a few times. The chain is built from TRBV11-2 and TRBJ2-1, with TRBD2 as a possible D gene (6 bases). The ends were cut back, 1 base at V and 5 bases at J, with 15 bases in the middle. CDR1 is SGHAT, CDR2 FQNNGV, per germline. The CDR3 sequence is 16 residues long. CDR3 coding DNA: TGTGCCAGCAGCTTAGTCGGGGTTAGCGGAAACAATGAGCAGTTCTTC. Translated, it gives CASSLVGVSGNNEQFF.

This clonotype was seen a handful of times. This chain joins TRBV7-2 and TRBJ1-6; 7 bases map to TRBD1. The CDR3 consists of 15 residues. The trim removed 5 bases at V and 6 bases at J, leaving 7 bases unmatched. Looked up from germline, CDR1 is SGHTA and CDR2 is FQGNSA. This chain's CDR3 is CASSLLQGGNSPLHF. CDR3 DNA: TGTGCCAGCAGCCTCTTGCAGGGGGGTAATTCACCCCTCCACTTT.

This clonotype was found a few times. This chain links TRBV3-1 with TRBJ2-1, with 7 bases that match TRBD1. V gave up 1 base and J gave up 3 bases; unmatched junction bases: 3. CDR1 and CDR2 from the germline V gene are LGHDT and YNNKEL (reference sequence). This CDR3 is built from 15 residues. CDR3 in amino acids: CASSQVGQNYNEQFF. The CDR3 bases are TGTGCCAGCAGCCAAGTGGGACAGAACTACAATGAGCAGTTCTTC.

The chain recombines TRBV3-1 with TRBJ1-2; possibly TRBD1 for D (6 bases). The germline V gene has CDR1 LGHDT and CDR2 YNNKEL (reference sequence). Trimming stripped 3 bases from V and 4 bases from J, with 12 bases between. The CDR3 is made up of 14 amino acids. This chain's CDR3 is CASSQGGSGYGYTF. The DNA of the CDR3 is TGTGCCAGCAGCCAGGGGGGCTCGGGCTATGGCTACACCTTC. Supplemented by reference TRBV3-1 and TRBJ1-2, the full variable domain reads DTAVSQTPKYLVTQMGNDKSIKCEQNLGHDTMYWYKQDSKKFLKIMFSYNNKELIINETVPNRFSPKSPDKAHLNLHINSLELGDSAVYFCASSQGGSGYGYTFGSGTRLTVV.

The CDR3 sequence is CASSPLAGTQYF. CDR3 in DNA: TGCGCCAGCAGCCCCCTCGCAGGGACCCAGTACTTC. This chain connects TRBV4-1 to TRBJ2-5; no definite D call. Between the trimmed V and J ends, which lost 4 bases and 7 bases, there was a span of 10 bases. This CDR3 is 12 amino acids long. CDR1 and CDR2 (germline): MGHRA, YSYEKL.

The chain joins TRBV5-6 to TRBJ1-1, with D unresolved. The V end was cut by 1 base, the J end by 6 bases, with 16 bases between. The germline CDR1 and CDR2 sequences are SGHDT and YYEEEE. The CDR3 runs to 15 residues. The CDR3 here is CASSLLNRGSAEAFF. For the CDR3, the DNA is TGTGCCAGCAGCTTGTTGAATCGGGGTAGCGCTGAAGCTTTCTTT.

The gene calls are TRBV7-7 and TRBJ1-3; D is ambiguous. The CDR3 spans 16 residues. The V gene's germline CDR1 is SSHAT and CDR2 FNYEAQ (reference sequence). V was pared by 1 base and J by 0 bases, with 10 bases between. In nucleotides, the CDR3 is TGTGCCAGCAGCTTAGGGTCAGCAAGCTCTGGAAACACCATATATTTT. Translated, it gives CASSLGSASSGNTIYF. Supplemented by reference TRBV7-7 and TRBJ1-3, the full variable domain reads GAGVSQSPRYKVTKRGQDVTLRCDPISSHATLYWYQQALGQGPEFLTYFNYEAQPDKSGLPSDRFSAERPEGSISTLTIQRTEQRDSAMYRCASSLGSASSGNTIYFGEGSWLTVV.

V usage is TRBV29-1 and J usage is TRBJ2-1; 15 bases are a match to TRBD2. The V and J ends lost 5 bases and 7 bases, in that order; junction bases with no gene match: 3. The CDR3 extends over 14 amino acids. The germline V gene has CDR1 SQVTM and CDR2 ANQGSEA. CDR3 region: CSVRGLAGGNEQFF. The DNA for the CDR3 is TGCAGCGTTCGCGGACTAGCGGGAGGGAATGAGCAGTTCTTC.

CDR3 residues: CASSPTLGSTDTQYF. CDR3 DNA sequence: TGTGCCAGCAGCCCCACGTTGGGAAGCACAGATACGCAGTATTTT. This chain links TRBV7-9 with TRBJ2-3; D ambiguous. The CDR3 runs to 15 residues. Germline V lookup: CDR1 SEHNR, CDR2 FQNEAQ (reference sequence). The V gene lost 5 bases and the J gene lost 0 bases, with 12 bases spanning the gap.

The rearrangement joins TRBV6-1 to TRBJ2-2; D is uncertain. The CDR3 consists of 10 residues. V lost 5 bases and J 9 bases, leaving 4 bases between the germline ends. CDR1 is MNHNS and CDR2 is SASEGT in the germline V gene. CDR3 protein: CASSRRELFF. The CDR3 region has the DNA TGTGCCAGCAGTAGAAGGGAGCTGTTTTTT.

The chain recombines TRBV24-1 with TRBJ2-1; D gene uncertain. The CDR3 has 14 amino acids. CDR1 is KGHDR and CDR2 is SFDVKD in the germline V gene. The V and J ends lost 5 bases and 2 bases respectively, with 9 bases between them. DNA of the CDR3: TGTGCCACCAGTGTGAGTGGGGCCTACAATGAGCAGTTCTTC. Translated, it gives CATSVSGAYNEQFF.

The gene calls are TRBV12-3 or TRBV12-4 and TRBJ2-7, with 7 nucleotides matching TRBD1. The length of the CDR3 is 13 residues. Trimming cost V 5 bases and J 7 bases; bases outside gene matches: 8. The CDR3 DNA follows: TGTGCCAGCAGTCCCCAAGGGGGCGGTGAGCAGTACTTC. This translates into CASSPQGGGEQYF.

The genes are TRBV28 and TRBJ2-3; a weak D match, TRBD1 (5 bases). The V gene's germline CDR1 is MDHEN and CDR2 SYDVKM. V was pared by 8 bases and J by 10 bases, with 10 bases between. The length of the CDR3 is 10 residues. CDR3 in DNA: TGTGCCAGCCCTCTAGGGGCGCAGTATTTT. Amino acid sequence: CASPLGAQYF.

The CDR3: CASSLEVGSHTYGPDTGELFF. The CDR3 bases are TGCGCCAGCAGCTTGGAGGTCGGTTCGCACACATACGGCCCTGACACCGGGGAGCTGTTTTTT. The chain links TRBV5-1 to TRBJ2-2, with D uncertain. Trimming stripped 0 bases from V and 3 bases from J, with 27 bases between. This CDR3 contains 21 residues. CDR1 SGHRS and CDR2 YFSETQ come from the germline V gene.

This clonotype has a handful of counts. The chain combines TRBV6-5 with TRBJ2-7; weak D call: TRBD2 (6 bases). The CDR3 is made up of 13 amino acids. Germline V gives CDR1 MNHEY, CDR2 SVGAGI. The V end was cut by 2 bases, the J end by 2 bases, with 7 bases between. The CDR3 coding sequence is TGTGCCAGCAGTTACACGGGGGCCTACGAGCAGTACTTC. It encodes CASSYTGAYEQYF.

This clonotype was counted only a few times. The J gene is TRBJ2-1, the V gene TRBV6-1, with TRBD2 as a possible D gene (5 bases). Per the germline V gene, CDR1 is MNHNS and CDR2 is SASEGT. V dropped 7 bases and J dropped 3 bases, with 13 bases sitting between them. CDR3 length: 14 amino acids. CDR3 in amino acids: CASTRAADYNEQFF. DNA for the CDR3: TGTGCCAGCACCCGTGCAGCGGACTACAATGAGCAGTTCTTC.

The chain carries TRBV6-1 and TRBJ2-2; D possibly matches TRBD1 or TRBD2 (5 bases each). The germline gives CDR1 MNHNS, CDR2 SASEGT. The CDR3 runs 15 residues. The ends were cut back, 3 bases at V and 7 bases at J, with 15 bases in the middle. The CDR3 coding sequence is TGTGCCAGCAGTGATCGAGGGGCCGCCTTCGGGGAGCTGTTTTTT. Its protein product is CASSDRGAAFGELFF.

The V and J genes are TRBV20-1 and TRBJ2-5, with D perhaps TRBD1 (6 bases). The germline V gene has CDR1 DFQATT and CDR2 SNEGSKA (reference sequence). V lost 6 bases, J lost 5 bases, and 16 bases lay in between. There are 13 residues in the CDR3. Here the CDR3 DNA reads TGCAGTGCCCACCCAGGGGTACACGAGACCCAGTACTTC. It specifies CSAHPGVHETQYF.

This clonotype occurred a few times. V usage is TRBV24-1 and J usage is TRBJ2-1; TRBD1 aligns across 11 bases. The V gene's germline CDR1 is KGHDR and CDR2 SFDVKD. The CDR3 loop spans 14 amino acids. V gave up 9 bases and J gave up 6 bases; unmatched junction bases: 6. For the CDR3, the DNA is TGTGCCACCGGCGGACAGGGGGCGTCCAATGAGCAGTTCTTC. As protein: CATGGQGASNEQFF.

The rearrangement links TRBV28 to TRBJ2-1; D is perhaps TRBD2 (6 bases). Germline CDR1 is MDHEN and CDR2 is SYDVKM. This CDR3 has 23 amino acids. V was shortened by 4 bases and J by 2 bases, with 36 bases between the two germline ends. CDR3 residues: CASSSPFRAGFLSPDSTYNEQFF. CDR3 sequence (DNA): TGTGCCAGCAGTTCCCCCTTCCGGGCGGGGTTTTTATCCCCTGATAGCACCTACAATGAGCAGTTCTTC.

The rearrangement uses TRBV12-5 and TRBJ2-2, with D unclear. The CDR3 contains 12 residues. Trimming removed 7 bases at V and 2 bases at J, with 5 bases between. Germline CDR1 is LGHNT and CDR2 is FRNRAP. The CDR3 DNA is TGTGCTAGTGCCCATAACACCGGGGAGCTGTTTTTT. Translation: CASAHNTGELFF.

The chain employs TRBV20-1 and TRBJ2-3, with TRBD1 as a possible D gene (5 bases). Trimming took 5 bases from V and 0 from J, leaving 9 bases between them. The CDR3 contains 13 residues. Looked up from germline, CDR1 is DFQATT and CDR2 is SNEGSKA (reference sequence). In DNA form, the CDR3 reads TGCAGTGCTGGGGCCTTTAGCACAGATACGCAGTATTTT. As protein: CSAGAFSTDTQYF.

This clonotype has at least ten counts. The junction and the germline gene differ at one end; a read error may be behind it. The rearrangement links TRBV7-2 to TRBJ2-1, with D possibly TRBD1 on 6 matching bases. Germline V gives CDR1 SGHTA, CDR2 FQGNSA. CDR3 length equals 15 residues. CDR3: CASSLSGASYNEQFF. The CDR3 nucleotides read TGCGCCAGCAGCTTGTCAGGGGCGTCCTACAATGAGCAGTTCTTC.

This clonotype has only a few counts. This chain links TRBV7-6 with TRBJ1-2, with D hard to call. The CDR3 extends over 16 amino acids. V lost 0 bases, J lost 4 bases, and 15 bases lay in between. Looked up from germline, CDR1 is SGHVS and CDR2 is FNYEAQ. CDR3 nucleotide sequence: TGTGCCAGCAGCTTAGCACCCGGAGGCGAACGCTATGGCTACACCTTC. This translates into CASSLAPGGERYGYTF.

CDR3 bases: TGTGCCAGCAGACGCCCCGGGACAGGGGAATCCCATGCCGAGCAGTACTTC. Translated: CASRRPGTGESHAEQYF. The gene calls are TRBV7-9 and TRBJ2-7, with 10 bases lining up with TRBD1. The trim removed 6 bases at V and 6 bases at J, leaving 17 bases unmatched. Germline V gene lookup returns CDR1 SEHNR and CDR2 FQNEAQ (reference sequence). The CDR3 length is 17 residues.